One and the same sample provided the 27 T cell receptor beta chains below, sequenced in a study of regulatory T cells in long-lasting Graves disease. With iRepertoire HTBI primers and Arm-PCR of CDR3 regions, TCR beta libraries were built. TCRdb re-analysed the multiplex PCR reads in MiXCR, keeping a single row per CDR3 protein. The sample consists of a few hundred thousand distinct CDR3 sequences, less than 20% of them appearing once. The time point denotes: newly diagnosed GD, antithyroid drugs for less than 3 months. Scientists built the TCR library using RNA that was extracted from PBMCs. A further study also used this sample, focusing on T cells in Graves' hyperthyroidism and ophthalmopathy.

The sample in question was peripheral blood mononuclear cells (PBMCs), obtained at new diagnosis, from a patient treated with antithyroid drugs. These receptor sequences come from a young woman with Graves disease.

This clonotype showed up many times. The chain joins TRBV28 to TRBJ2-7, with D uncertain. The length of the CDR3 is 14 residues. Trimming left V 4 bases short and J 3 bases short, with 13 bases between. Germline assignment: CDR1 MDHEN and CDR2 SYDVKM. The CDR3 here is CASSSGPGLYEQYF. DNA of the CDR3: TGTGCCAGCAGTTCCGGACCCGGGCTCTACGAGCAGTACTTC.

Ten or more counts support this clonotype. The V and J genes are TRBV28 and TRBJ2-7; D is ambiguous. Germline-derived CDR1 and CDR2 are MDHEN and SYDVKM. This CDR3 has 15 residues. Trimming removed 3 bases from V and 2 bases from J, with 14 bases in between. CDR3 sequence (DNA): TGTGCCAGCAGTTTTGGCATCCAGGCCCCCTACGAGCAGTACTTC. This sequence encodes CASSFGIQAPYEQYF.

CDR3 amino acids: CATSVERNEQYF. The CDR3 coding sequence is TGTGCCACCAGCGTCGAGCGGAATGAGCAGTACTTC. V is TRBV24-1 and J is TRBJ2-7, with D maybe TRBD2 (5 bases). The germline V and J ends were trimmed by 7 bases and 7 bases, with 13 bases remaining between them. The CDR3 length is 12 residues. Germline V gives CDR1 KGHDR, CDR2 SFDVKD.

Many counts were recorded for this clonotype. This chain connects TRBV3-1 to TRBJ2-7; TRBD2 agrees at 10 bases. Per germline, CDR1 LGHDT and CDR2 YNNKEL (reference sequence). The CDR3 sequence is 15 residues long. V lost 1 base, J lost 7 bases, and 7 bases stayed unmatched. CDR3 loop: CASSQVLAGVGEQYF. CDR3 in DNA: TGTGCCAGCAGCCAAGTTCTAGCGGGAGTAGGGGAGCAGTACTTC.

This clonotype was seen at least ten times. This chain uses TRBV28 with TRBJ2-1, with D perhaps TRBD2 (6 bases). The V end was cut by 6 bases, the J end by 2 bases, with 11 bases between. The CDR3 length is 14 residues. Germline CDR1 and CDR2: MDHEN and SYDVKM. Written as DNA, the CDR3 is TGTGCCAGCAGCCAAGGCGGGACCTACAATGAGCAGTTCTTC. Residues: CASSQGGTYNEQFF.

This clonotype appeared many times. CDR3 loop: CASSSAQGENTEAFF. The CDR3 nucleotides read TGTGCCAGCTCATCAGCTCAGGGTGAGAACACTGAAGCTTTCTTT. The genes are TRBV18 and TRBJ1-1, with a possible D match to TRBD1 (5 bases). The CDR3 loop spans 15 amino acids. In germline, CDR1 is KGHSH, CDR2 LQKENI. V lost 5 bases and J lost 1, with 14 bases in between.

This clonotype was seen repeatedly, ten times or more. The CDR3, as DNA: TGTGCCAGCAGTAAAGAAGCGGGAGTGGCTTACAATGAGCAGTTCTTC. It translates to CASSKEAGVAYNEQFF. This chain links TRBV27 with TRBJ2-1, with 8 bases lining up with TRBD2. Germline values: CDR1 MNHEY, CDR2 SMNVEV (reference sequence). This CDR3 has 16 residues. J was trimmed by 4 bases and V by 5 bases; bases with no gene match: 10.

This clonotype was detected many times. This rearrangement joins TRBV2 to TRBJ2-3; D unresolved. The V gene's germline CDR1 is SNHLY and CDR2 FYNNEI. V lost 1 base, J lost 13 bases, and 9 bases lay in between. This CDR3 region has 11 residues. The CDR3 here is CASSEEYSEYF. CDR3 coding DNA: TGTGCCAGCAGTGAAGAGTATTCTGAGTATTTT.

The chain joins TRBV6-5 to TRBJ1-2; 8 bases agree with TRBD1. The CDR3 spans 15 residues. After removal of 0 bases from V and 6 bases from J, the junction contained 6 bases not matched to a gene. Germline lookup yields CDR1 MNHEY and CDR2 SVGAGI. CDR3 nucleotides: TGTGCCAGCAGTTACTCAGGGACAGGCTTAAATGGCTACACCTTC. Protein sequence: CASSYSGTGLNGYTF.

This clonotype was detected ten times or more. CDR3 region: CASSQSRRAFF. The CDR3 DNA reads TGTGCCAGCAGCCAATCTAGGAGAGCTTTCTTT. The rearrangement joins TRBV14 to TRBJ1-1; D ambiguous. Germline CDR1 reads SGHDN; CDR2 reads FVKESK. The CDR3 consists of 11 residues. The ends were cut back, 2 bases at V and 10 bases at J, with 8 bases in the middle.

This rearrangement joins TRBV4-3 to TRBJ2-1; weak D call: TRBD2 (6 bases). Germline V gene lookup returns CDR1 LGHNA and CDR2 YSLEER. The CDR3 length is 17 residues. V lost 1 base, J lost 0 bases, and 13 bases lay in between. The DNA of the CDR3 is TGCGCCAGCAGCCAAGCCGGAGTCGGGAGCTCCTACAATGAGCAGTTCTTC. Translated: CASSQAGVGSSYNEQFF.

This clonotype has a handful of counts. The V and J genes are TRBV5-6 and TRBJ2-2; 8 bases map to TRBD2. The V gene's germline CDR1 is SGHDT and CDR2 YYEEEE. The CDR3 runs 16 residues. V dropped 1 base and J dropped 5; count of bases not matched to a gene: 7. CDR3 amino acids: CASSLWLAGITGELFF. CDR3 in DNA: TGTGCCAGCAGCTTGTGGTTAGCGGGAATAACCGGGGAGCTGTTTTTT.

Worth noting for this clonotype: With a much larger clone just one base away, this may be a read error. The chain uses TRBV20-1 and TRBJ2-3; D perhaps matches TRBD2 (6 bases). Germline CDR1 reads DFQATT; CDR2 reads SNEGSKA (reference sequence). This CDR3 contains 15 residues. V lost 1 base and J lost 4, with 15 bases in between. The CDR3 loop is CSARAQVPSADTQYF. The CDR3 nucleotides read TGCAGTGCTAGAGCCCAGGTCCCTAGCGCAGATACGCAGTATTTT.

This clonotype was observed a few times. This chain connects TRBV9 to TRBJ2-1, with 11 bases fitting TRBD2. Germline V gene lookup returns CDR1 SGDLS and CDR2 YYNGEE. CDR3 size: 17 residues. V lost 2 bases and J lost 2; bases outside the gene matches: 6. CDR3 residues: CASSVSIAGGPYNEQFF. The CDR3 bases are TGTGCCAGCAGCGTGAGCATAGCGGGGGGGCCCTACAATGAGCAGTTCTTC.

The sample holds many counts of this clonotype. The chain uses TRBV2 and TRBJ2-1; 12 bases align to TRBD1. V shed 7 bases and J 5 bases; nucleotides not matched to a gene: 12. Per the germline V gene, CDR1 is SNHLY and CDR2 is FYNNEI. CDR3 length: 17 residues. CDR3 residues: CASTQIMGTGGHNEQFF. For the CDR3, the DNA is TGTGCCAGCACCCAAATAATGGGGACAGGGGGCCACAATGAGCAGTTCTTC.

This clonotype was picked up a small number of times. This chain connects TRBV19 to TRBJ1-1; possible D gene TRBD1, 6 bases. Trimming pared 6 bases from V and 1 base from J, leaving 9 bases between. The germline gives CDR1 LNHDA, CDR2 SQIVND (reference sequence). The CDR3 contains 13 residues. CDR3 sequence (DNA): TGTGCCAGTAGACAGGGAGGGAACACTGAAGCTTTCTTT. Residues: CASRQGGNTEAFF. Using reference TRBV19 and TRBJ1-1 for the parts outside the CDR3, the full variable domain is DGGITQSPKYLFRKEGQNVTLSCEQNLNHDAMYWYRQDPGQGLRLIYYSQIVNDFQKGDIAEGYSVSREKKESFPLTVTSAQKNPTAFYLCASRQGGNTEAFFGQGTRLTVV.

This clonotype was observed many times. The genes are TRBV6-1 and TRBJ2-1; 8 bases align to TRBD1. J lost 0 bases, V lost 6 bases, and 7 bases had no gene match. Germline-derived CDR1 and CDR2 are MNHNS and SASEGT. The CDR3 covers 16 residues. CDR3 region: CASRPGDRSSYNEQFF. CDR3 nucleotide sequence: TGTGCCAGCAGGCCGGGGGACAGGAGCTCCTACAATGAGCAGTTCTTC.

This clonotype was counted at least ten times. The rearrangement links TRBV13 to TRBJ2-3, with 10 positions matching TRBD2. This CDR3 is 17 amino acids long. Losses at the gene ends were 3 bases for V and 1 base for J; bases not matched to a gene: 7. Germline V lookup: CDR1 PRHDT, CDR2 FYEKMQ (reference sequence). The CDR3 DNA follows: TGTGCCAGCAGCTTTTTCCGGCTAGCGGGAGGCACAGATACGCAGTATTTT. Its protein product is CASSFFRLAGGTDTQYF.

This clonotype was counted ten times or more. In DNA, the CDR3 is TGTGCCAGCAGAGGACAAGAGGGCTACGAGCAGTACTTC. The encoded protein is CASRGQEGYEQYF. The J gene is TRBJ2-7, the V gene TRBV28; possibly TRBD1 or TRBD2 for D (5 bases each). The V and J ends lost 6 bases and 3 bases respectively, with 12 bases between them. This CDR3 is 13 amino acids long. The germline V gene has CDR1 MDHEN and CDR2 SYDVKM.

A few counts support this clonotype. This chain joins TRBV28 and TRBJ2-7, with TRBD2 matching over 9 bases. The CDR3 covers 18 residues. Germline V lookup: CDR1 MDHEN, CDR2 SYDVKM. V lost 4 bases and J lost 2; bases outside the gene matches: 15. For the CDR3, the DNA is TGTGCCAGCAGTTCCCGGACTAGCGCGAACTACCCAGCCTACGAGCAGTACTTC. As protein: CASSSRTSANYPAYEQYF.

Many counts were recorded for this clonotype. The genes are TRBV12-3 or TRBV12-4 and TRBJ1-1; no clear D gene. This CDR3 has 15 residues. The V end was cut by 5 bases, the J end by 0 bases, with 13 bases between. The CDR3 spells CASSPSFDLNTEAFF. Written as DNA, the CDR3 is TGTGCCAGCAGTCCCTCCTTTGACCTGAACACTGAAGCTTTCTTT.

The J gene is TRBJ2-5, the V gene TRBV5-1; 13 nucleotides align to TRBD2. The germline gives CDR1 SGHRS, CDR2 YFSETQ. This CDR3 spans 15 amino acids. The V gene end was trimmed by 4 bases and the J gene end by 3 bases; junction bases not matched to a gene: 3. The CDR3 spells CASSSGTSGKETQYF. DNA of the CDR3: TGCGCCAGCAGCAGCGGGACTAGCGGGAAAGAGACCCAGTACTTC.

The chain links TRBV3-1 to TRBJ2-1; D gene uncertain. The CDR3 totals 12 residues. The germline CDR1 and CDR2 sequences are LGHDT and YNNKEL (reference sequence). V was clipped by 0 bases and J by 10 bases, with 7 bases between them. CDR3 DNA sequence: TGTGCCAGCAGCCAAGAAGGCTCAGAGCAGTTCTTC. This codes for CASSQEGSEQFF.

Ten or more counts support this clonotype. The rearrangement uses TRBV10-3 and TRBJ2-1; 8 bases line up with TRBD2. The CDR3 consists of 16 residues. Per the germline V gene, CDR1 is ENHRY and CDR2 is SYGVKD. With V trimmed by 4 bases and J by 8 bases, 13 bases remained unmatched. CDR3 protein: CAISGSGTSFMDEQFF. DNA for the CDR3: TGTGCCATCAGTGGGTCCGGGACTAGTTTTATGGATGAGCAGTTCTTC.

J is TRBJ2-2 and V is TRBV11-2; D possibly corresponds to TRBD1 (6 bases). Trimming pared 5 bases from V and 2 bases from J, leaving 18 bases between. Per the germline V gene, CDR1 is SGHAT and CDR2 is FQNNGV. This CDR3 contains 17 residues. This chain's CDR3 is CASSVRGGSGNTGELFF. The CDR3 DNA reads TGTGCCAGCAGCGTAAGAGGGGGTTCGGGAAACACCGGGGAGCTGTTTTTT. Together with reference TRBV11-2 and TRBJ2-2, the CDR3 gives the full variable domain: EAGVAQSPRYKIIEKRQSVAFWCNPISGHATLYWYQQILGQGPKLLIQFQNNGVVDDSQLPKDRFSAERLKGVDSTLKIQPAKLEDSAVYLCASSVRGGSGNTGELFFGEGSRLTVL.

In regard to this clonotype: A read error may be the cause here, since a much bigger clone is one base away. The genes are TRBV2 and TRBJ2-7; 10 bases agree with TRBD2. The V gene's germline CDR1 is SNHLY and CDR2 FYNNEI. There are 15 residues in the CDR3. CDR3 DNA: TGTACCAGCAGAGCCACTAGCGGGAAAAAAGGCGAGCAGTACTTC. Its protein product is CTSRATSGKKGEQYF.

This clonotype was counted a few times. CDR3 bases: TGTGCCAGCAGTCCACTCGGGCGTGGCTACACCTTC. Translation gives CASSPLGRGYTF. V and J are TRBV28 and TRBJ1-2, with D hard to call. CDR3 length: 12 amino acids. V lost 5 bases, J lost 7 bases, and 11 bases lay in between. Germline V gives CDR1 MDHEN, CDR2 SYDVKM.